The present T cell receptor (beta chain) was sequenced within a study of cytomegalovirus exposure and HLA in healthy donors. Study-wide background: When about 400 donors were genotyped, roughly 82% of them were found to fall in the Caucasian-associated ancestry cluster.

This clone was detected once. Its matching antigen is unknown. In germline, CDR1 is MNHNY, CDR2 SVGAGI (reference sequence). The V segment lost 2 bases and the J segment 8 bases; nucleotides outside the gene matches: 3. The CDR3 length is 13 residues. The PCR employed 60 Vbeta primers together with 13 Jbeta primers. Using immunoSEQ multiplex PCR, the repertoire was profiled, and TCRdb retains in-frame clones only, with some absent. Of 180,000 or so clones in the sample, about three quarters are singletons; the top ten hold roughly 1.5%. General observations from the study: The classifier, whose performance was assessed in both the original and validation cohorts, reportedly diagnosed cytomegalovirus status with high specificity and sensitivity. In presence/absence analyses, roughly uniform sequencing depth across donors was assumed. Researchers counted roughly 160 TCR beta chains as cytomegalovirus-associated.

J is TRBJ2-4 and V is TRBV6-6, with 7 bases identical to TRBD1. This receptor was identified in a man between 18 and 35 years old in good health and CMV-seronegative. The sequenced material came from PBMCs. As DNA, the CDR3 is TGTGCCAGCAGTTACGAGCAGGGGGACATTCAGTACTTC. It yields the protein CASSYEQGDIQYF.